Below are 5 T cell receptor beta chains sequenced from a single sample in a study of tumor-infiltrating lymphocytes in primary liver carcinoma. The source of the blood RNA was unsorted whole blood, and germline DNA was extracted as well. Reverse transcription of 500 to 650 ng total RNA with a constant-region primer produced TCR beta cDNA. Three nested multiplex PCR rounds of slightly modified ARM-PCR generated TCR beta libraries. Both of the initial two PCR rounds ran for about 11 cycles and employed TRBV1-TRBV30 forward primers alongside a C-beta reverse primer. Each CDR3 protein gets one entry after TCRdb re-called the multiplex PCR reads with MiXCR. This sample has approximately 300,000 distinct CDR3 sequences, with 60% to 80% found just once. The sample was peripheral blood. The receptors were gathered from a man in his forties with primary liver carcinoma and hepatitis B virus infection.

In this sample, this clonotype turned up many times. The chain combines TRBV10-3 with TRBJ2-5; D is ambiguous. CDR1 is ENHRY and CDR2 is SYGVKD in the germline V gene. This CDR3 is built from 12 residues. Trimming stripped 4 bases from V and 5 bases from J, with 8 bases between. CDR3 sequence (DNA): TGTGCCATCAGTGCTGGGGTGGAGACCCAGTACTTC. This translates into CAISAGVETQYF.

The V gene is TRBV11-1, the J gene TRBJ2-2; D is possibly TRBD1 (6 bases). In germline, CDR1 is SGHAT, CDR2 FQDESV (reference sequence). The CDR3 consists of 15 residues. V was clipped by 2 bases and J by 6 bases, with 13 bases between them. CDR3 amino acids: CASSLIQGNAGELFF. The CDR3 DNA follows: TGTGCCAGCAGCTTAATACAGGGAAATGCCGGGGAGCTGTTTTTT.

A remark on this clonotype: Being one base from a much bigger clone, this may be a read error. This rearrangement joins TRBV11-2 to TRBJ2-1, with D tentatively TRBD1 or TRBD2 (5 bases each). CDR1 and CDR2 (germline): SGHAT, FQNNGV. The CDR3 is made up of 16 amino acids. The ends were cut back, 1 base at V and 6 bases at J, with 16 bases in the middle. The CDR3 region is CASSLVLQGVGNEQFF. The DNA of the CDR3 is TGTGCCAGCAGCTTAGTACTTCAGGGAGTGGGCAATGAGCAGTTCTTC.

On this clonotype: This may arise from a read error, as a much more abundant clone is one base away. The J gene is TRBJ1-2, the V gene TRBV6-1; 7 nucleotides align to TRBD1. This CDR3 region has 13 residues. Looked up from germline, CDR1 is MNHNS and CDR2 is SASEGT. V was clipped by 6 bases and J by 6 bases; unmatched bases: 7. The CDR3 DNA reads as TGTGCCAGCAGGTCAGACAGGGTCAATGGCTACACCTTC. Its translation is CASRSDRVNGYTF.

The chain employs TRBV2 and TRBJ2-1, with 7 bases that match TRBD1. The CDR3 extends over 16 amino acids. The germline V gene has CDR1 SNHLY and CDR2 FYNNEI. J gave up 5 bases and V 0 bases, and 7 bases lay outside the gene matches. The CDR3 loop is CASSEAPGQIHNEQFF. CDR3 coding DNA: TGTGCCAGCAGTGAAGCGCCGGGACAGATCCACAATGAGCAGTTCTTC.